The 23 T cell receptor beta chains below all came from one sample that was sequenced in a study of T cells after somatic rescue of genetic block. Sequencing used immunoSEQ multiplex PCR; TCRdb keeps in-frame clones, though not all of them. The table has tens of thousands of clones, more than 90% seen once; the top ten hold roughly 0.077%. Sequencing input: peripheral blood mononuclear cells (PBMCs). The receptors derive from a child in the first two years of life.

The rearrangement joins TRBV30 to TRBJ2-5, with 9 bases aligning to TRBD1. V was clipped by 3 bases and J by 5 bases; unmatched bases: 10. The CDR3 is 15 amino acids. In germline, CDR1 is GTSNPN, CDR2 SVGIG (reference sequence). In DNA, the CDR3 is TGTGCCTGGAGAAAGGGACAGGGAGGGTGGGAGACCCAGTACTTC. It is translated as CAWRKGQGGWETQYF. The variable domain in full, with the rest retrieved from reference TRBV30 and TRBJ2-5, is SQTIHQWPATLVQPVGSPLSLECTVEGTSNPNLYWYRQAAGRGLQLLFYSVGIGQISSEVPQNLSASRPQDRQFILSSKKLLLSDSGFYLCAWRKGQGGWETQYFGPGTRLLVL.

The chain is built from TRBV2 and TRBJ2-1; the D gene is possibly TRBD2 (5 bases). V was trimmed by 1 base and J by 1 base, leaving 11 bases between them. The CDR3 length is 16 residues. The germline CDR1 and CDR2 sequences are SNHLY and FYNNEI. The CDR3 reads CASSEEASSSYNEQFF. The CDR3 nucleotides read TGTGCCAGCAGTGAAGAGGCTAGCTCTTCCTACAATGAGCAGTTCTTC.

The rearrangement uses TRBV4-2 and TRBJ2-1; a possible D gene is TRBD2 (6 bases). V lost 0 bases and J lost 4, with 13 bases in between. CDR3 length: 16 amino acids. The germline gives CDR1 LGHNA, CDR2 YNFKEQ. CDR3 DNA: TGTGCCAGCAGCCAAGAGTCTCGGGGAGGATACAATGAGCAGTTCTTC. The encoded protein is CASSQESRGGYNEQFF.

This rearrangement joins TRBV6-6 to TRBJ2-7; TRBD2 aligns across 10 bases. The CDR3 is made up of 15 amino acids. The trim removed 6 bases at V and 1 base at J, leaving 6 bases unmatched. Germline loops: CDR1 MNHNY, CDR2 SVGAGI (reference sequence). CDR3 in amino acids: CASRPGTSVSYEQYF. The DNA for the CDR3 is TGTGCCAGCAGACCCGGGACTAGCGTTTCCTACGAGCAGTACTTC.

This clone was recorded once. This chain uses TRBV9 with TRBJ1-3; D not resolved. V was pared by 1 base and J by 0 bases, with 2 bases between. Germline values: CDR1 SGDLS, CDR2 YYNGEE. CDR3 size: 13 residues. For the CDR3, the DNA is TGTGCCAGCAGCGTAAGCTCTGGAAACACCATATATTTT. Its translation: CASSVSSGNTIYF.

This clone showed up just once. The rearrangement links TRBV20-1 to TRBJ1-2; D uncertain. Trimming shortened V by 3 bases and J by 4 bases, and 3 bases separated the two germline ends. The CDR3 is 10 amino acids. Germline-derived CDR1 and CDR2 are DFQATT and SNEGSKA (reference sequence). CDR3 nucleotides: TGCAGTGCTAGGTCCTATGGCTACACCTTC. This sequence encodes CSARSYGYTF.

The chain employs TRBV28 and TRBJ2-7, with no clear D. Germline V gene data show CDR1 as MDHEN and CDR2 as SYDVKM. Trimming left V 4 bases short and J 6 bases short, with 13 bases between. The CDR3 has 13 residues. For the CDR3, the DNA is TGTGCCAGCAGTTGTCGCCAGGTGGGCGAGCAGTACTTC. Translating gives CASSCRQVGEQYF.

The genes are TRBV10-2 and TRBJ2-7; 7 bases are shared with TRBD2. The CDR3 contains 17 residues. V lost 2 bases, J lost 2 bases, and 12 bases stayed unmatched. Germline loops: CDR1 WSHSY, CDR2 SAAADI. The CDR3 region is CASSEPRTRGPPYEQYF. The CDR3 nucleotides are TGCGCCAGCAGTGAGCCCCGGACTAGAGGCCCCCCCTACGAGCAGTACTTC.

The chain links TRBV28 to TRBJ2-2; 8 bases agree with TRBD2. Germline-derived CDR1 and CDR2 are MDHEN and SYDVKM. The CDR3 has 15 amino acids. Trimming took 4 bases from V and 4 from J; bases not matched to a gene: 5. The CDR3 bases are TGTGCCAGCAGTTCCGGGGGGGAGGGCACCGGGGAGCTGTTTTTT. Its translation: CASSSGGEGTGELFF.

This clone came up a few times. The chain couples TRBV9 to TRBJ1-5, with 9 bases aligning to TRBD1. V gave up 3 bases and J gave up 6 bases; unmatched junction bases: 1. CDR1 is SGDLS, CDR2 YYNGEE, per germline. This CDR3 has 13 amino acids. The CDR3 region is CASSAGQGQPQHF. The DNA for the CDR3 is TGTGCCAGCAGCGCGGGACAGGGTCAGCCCCAGCATTTT.

The CDR3 bases are TGCGCCAGCAGCTGGACAGGCAATCAGCCCCAGCATTTT. Protein: CASSWTGNQPQHF. This sequence joins TRBV5-1 and TRBJ1-5; TRBD1 is a possible D gene (6 bases). The CDR3 spans 13 residues. Germline assignment: CDR1 SGHRS and CDR2 YFSETQ. Trimming left V 3 bases short and J 2 bases short, with 6 bases between.

The chain employs TRBV4-1 and TRBJ1-4; D remains ambiguous. The V gene lost 4 bases and the J gene lost 4 bases, with 13 bases spanning the gap. This CDR3 is built from 15 residues. Germline V gene lookup returns CDR1 MGHRA and CDR2 YSYEKL. The CDR3 DNA is TGCGCCAGCAGCCTCCTAGGGCCCCTTAATGAAAAACTGTTTTTT. Residues: CASSLLGPLNEKLFF.

The V call is TRBV5-1, the J call TRBJ2-7; 14 bases are a match to TRBD2. This CDR3 is built from 18 residues. V was pared by 4 bases and J by 0 bases, with 9 bases of the junction left unmatched. CDR1 and CDR2 (germline): SGHRS, YFSETQ. The CDR3 nucleotides are TGCGCCAGCAGCCTGGAAACAGGGACTAGCGGGAGCTCCTACGAGCAGTACTTC. It is translated as CASSLETGTSGSSYEQYF.

The gene calls are TRBV5-6 and TRBJ2-7, with D perhaps matching TRBD2 (6 bases). With 4 bases removed from V and 2 bases from J, the gap between germline ends came to 19 bases. Germline loops: CDR1 SGHDT, CDR2 YYEEEE. The CDR3 has 16 amino acids. The CDR3 DNA sequence: TGTGCCAGCAGCCGTTACAGCCGGGGGTATCCCTACGAGCAGTACTTC. Protein product: CASSRYSRGYPYEQYF.

The rearrangement joins TRBV21-1 to TRBJ1-5; the tabulated D call, TRBD1, remains unverified against the DNA. TRBV21-1 is flagged as a pseudogene. The CDR3 runs 19 residues. This CDR3 is CASTQSADDRGKGNQPQHF. The CDR3 coding sequence is TGTGCCAGCACCCAAAGCGCGGATGACAGGGGGAAAGGCAATCAGCCCCAGCATTTT.

V usage is TRBV5-1 and J usage is TRBJ1-1, with D unclear. Trimming pared 0 bases from V and 0 bases from J, leaving 6 bases between. This CDR3 contains 14 residues. Germline values: CDR1 SGHRS, CDR2 YFSETQ. The DNA of the CDR3 is TGCGCCAGCAGCTTGGTCCCGGTGAACACTGAAGCTTTCTTT. Amino acids: CASSLVPVNTEAFF. The whole variable domain, remainder taken from reference TRBV5-1 and TRBJ1-1, is KAGVTQTPRYLIKTRGQQVTLSCSPISGHRSVSWYQQTPGQGLQFLFEYFSETQRNKGNFPGRFSGRQFSNSRSEMNVSTLELGDSALYLCASSLVPVNTEAFFGQGTRLTVV.

The chain is built from TRBV7-2 and TRBJ2-3, with 8 bases matching TRBD2. The CDR3 runs 16 residues. Germline assignment: CDR1 SGHTA and CDR2 FQGNSA. Trimming took 5 bases from V and 4 from J; bases not matched to a gene: 11. Here the CDR3 DNA reads TGTGCCAGCAGCCCGGGGGGGGTTTTTCGCGCAGATACGCAGTATTTT. Translation: CASSPGGVFRADTQYF.

CDR3 in amino acids: CASTGVSSYEQYF. For the CDR3, the DNA is TGTGCCAGCACCGGAGTTAGCTCCTACGAGCAGTACTTC. The chain has TRBV28 and TRBJ2-7; D call uncertain. The CDR3 length is 13 residues. Germline V gene sequence: CDR1 MDHEN, CDR2 SYDVKM. With 7 bases removed from V and 0 bases from J, the gap between germline ends came to 10 bases.

This clone was counted a single time. V gene TRBV6-5 combines with J gene TRBJ2-1; TRBD1 matches at 7 bases. The CDR3 has 16 residues. Trimming took 0 bases from V and 1 from J; bases not matched to a gene: 3. CDR1 MNHEY and CDR2 SVGAGI come from the germline V gene. The CDR3 protein is CASSYSTRGSYNEQFF. CDR3 coding DNA: TGTGCCAGCAGTTACTCAACCAGGGGGTCCTACAATGAGCAGTTCTTC.

V usage is TRBV5-1 and J usage is TRBJ2-7, with unresolved D. Looked up from germline, CDR1 is SGHRS and CDR2 is YFSETQ. The CDR3 is made up of 12 amino acids. Trimming cost V 4 bases and J 0 bases, with 5 bases left between them. CDR3 sequence reads: CASSPGSYEQYF. The CDR3 DNA reads TGCGCCAGCAGCCCAGGCTCCTACGAGCAGTACTTC.

V usage is TRBV28 and J usage is TRBJ2-5; perhaps TRBD2 as D (6 bases). Trimming removed 0 bases at V and 0 bases at J, with 8 bases between. The CDR3 spans 15 residues. CDR1 and CDR2 from the germline V gene are MDHEN and SYDVKM. This chain's CDR3 is CASSLWAGYQETQYF. In DNA form, the CDR3 reads TGTGCCAGCAGTTTATGGGCGGGGTACCAAGAGACCCAGTACTTC.

The chain is built from TRBV18 and TRBJ2-7; D is uncertain. The CDR3 has 15 amino acids. Germline V gene sequence: CDR1 KGHSH, CDR2 LQKENI. V was pared by 2 bases and J by 2 bases, with 13 bases between. The CDR3 DNA reads as TGTGCCAGCTCACCATTGCGCGGCGGACCCTACGAGCAGTACTTC. Translating it yields CASSPLRGGPYEQYF.

The V and J genes are TRBV9 and TRBJ2-3; D gene unclear. Germline V gene lookup returns CDR1 SGDLS and CDR2 YYNGEE. The length of the CDR3 is 14 residues. Trimming cost V 0 bases and J 3 bases, with 8 bases left between them. CDR3 DNA sequence: TGTGCCAGCAGCGTAGTGAGCTCTACAGATACGCAGTATTTT. This codes for CASSVVSSTDTQYF.